The T cell receptor (beta chain) described here comes from a study of cytomegalovirus exposure and HLA in healthy donors. The PCR was carried out with 60 Vbeta primers and 13 Jbeta primers. Libraries were prepared by immunoSEQ multiplex PCR; TCRdb keeps only in-frame clonotypes and omits some of them. Of over 100,000 clones in the sample, around 60% were seen once. Germline values: CDR1 SNHLY, CDR2 FYNNEI. After removal of 4 bases from V and 0 bases from J, the junction contained 15 bases not matched to a gene. The CDR3 sequence is 20 residues long. The receptor comes from a man aged 40-55 years in good health and CMV-seropositive. The J gene is TRBJ2-1, the V gene TRBV2; TRBD2 aligns across 10 bases. The sequenced sample was PBMCs. The CDR3 reads CASSGPRASGGMSSYNEQFF. As DNA, the CDR3 is TGTGCCAGCAGTGGCCCTAGGGCTAGCGGGGGCATGAGCTCCTACAATGAGCAGTTCTTC. The full variable domain, rest sourced from reference TRBV2 and TRBJ2-1, is EPEVTQTPSHQVTQMGQEVILRCVPISNHLYFYWYRQILGQKVEFLVSFYNNEISEKSEIFDDQFSVERPDGSNFTLKIRSTKLEDSAMYFCASSGPRASGGMSSYNEQFFGPGTRLTVL.